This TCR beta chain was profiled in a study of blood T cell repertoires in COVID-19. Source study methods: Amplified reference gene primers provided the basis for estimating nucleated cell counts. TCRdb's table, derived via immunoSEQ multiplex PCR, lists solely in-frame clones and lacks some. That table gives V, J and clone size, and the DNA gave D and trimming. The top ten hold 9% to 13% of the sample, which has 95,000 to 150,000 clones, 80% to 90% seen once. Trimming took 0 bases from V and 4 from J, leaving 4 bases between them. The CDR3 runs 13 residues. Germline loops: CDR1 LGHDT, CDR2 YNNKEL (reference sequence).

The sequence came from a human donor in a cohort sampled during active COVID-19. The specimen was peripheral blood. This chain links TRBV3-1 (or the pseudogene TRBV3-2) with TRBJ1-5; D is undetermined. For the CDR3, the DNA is TGTGCCAGCAGCCAAGAATCGAATCAGCCCCAGCATTTT. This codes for CASSQESNQPQHF.